Given below is one T cell receptor beta chain in context. No antigen is known for it. This sample is part of a study of shared clonotypes between healthy human individuals. Study-wide results and caveats: The study's rarefaction showed incomplete sorted-subset sequencing despite large depth. Memory subsets generally showed lower estimated richness than naive subsets.

Donors, healthy HIV-negative adults, lacked recent acute infections or vaccinations. Splitting the CD4+ cells yielded a CD45RA+ naive subset and a CD45RA-negative memory subset. Looked up from germline, CDR1 is KGHSH and CDR2 is LQKENI. CDR3 length: 14 residues. V was cut by 3 bases and J by 0 bases, with 9 bases left in between. Assay used: immunoSEQ multiplex PCR; TCRdb lists only in-frame clones, some missing. The table lists around 2,000,000 clones, 85% to 95% of them singletons. The chain carries TRBV18 and TRBJ2-7; D remains ambiguous. The TCR comes from a man aged 18-30 years in good health. The sample consisted of naive CD4+ T cells sorted from blood. Subset in this sample: CD45RA+ positively selected. The CDR3 sequence is CASSPYQSSYEQYF. CDR3 coding DNA: TGTGCCAGCTCACCTTACCAAAGCTCCTACGAGCAGTACTTC.